This passage covers 11 T cell receptor beta chains from one sample sequenced in a study of OX40 agonist ivuxolimab in advanced cancers. Generated by immunoSEQ multiplex PCR, the TCRdb table keeps only in-frame clones and is missing some. The sample lists approximately 27,000 clones; 87% were seen once. The starting material was CD4+ or CD8+ T cells sorted from blood, obtained in a trial of the OX40 agonist ivuxolimab. The receptor set was obtained from an adult with an advanced solid tumor such as melanoma, head and neck, liver or kidney cancer.

The chain is built from TRBV6-6 and TRBJ1-5; D is undetermined. CDR1 is MNHNY and CDR2 is SVGAGI in the germline V gene (reference sequence). This CDR3 has 14 amino acids. V was shortened by 2 bases and J by 3 bases, with 8 bases between the two germline ends. In DNA, the CDR3 is TGTGCCAGCAGTTACGGGTCAGACAATCAGCCCCAGCATTTT. This translates into CASSYGSDNQPQHF.

This sequence joins TRBV7-9 and TRBJ1-1, with 9 bases aligning to TRBD1. Unmatched junction bases numbered 7, after V lost 5 bases and J lost 6 bases. In germline, CDR1 is SEHNR, CDR2 FQNEAQ (reference sequence). CDR3 length: 14 amino acids. The CDR3 here is CASSGTGGLPEAFF. The DNA for the CDR3 is TGTGCCAGCAGCGGCACAGGGGGCCTCCCTGAAGCTTTCTTT.

The gene calls are TRBV13 and TRBJ2-2, with D unclear. V was clipped by 0 bases and J by 2 bases, with 7 bases between them. The V gene's germline CDR1 is PRHDT and CDR2 FYEKMQ (reference sequence). The CDR3 totals 15 residues. In nucleotides, the CDR3 is TGTGCCAGCAGCTTAGGCCTACAAAACACCGGGGAGCTGTTTTTT. It is translated as CASSLGLQNTGELFF.

This clone turned up a few times. The chain employs TRBV14 and TRBJ1-5; D not certain. The V end was cut by 1 base, the J end by 0 bases, with 7 bases between. The CDR3 loop spans 15 amino acids. Germline CDR1 and CDR2: SGHDN and FVKESK. CDR3 DNA sequence: TGTGCCAGCAGCCAAGGAGTCTATAGCAATCAGCCCCAGCATTTT. It yields the protein CASSQGVYSNQPQHF.

This chain joins TRBV9 and TRBJ2-7; TRBD2 agrees at 11 bases. CDR3 length: 14 residues. V gave up 4 bases and J gave up 3 bases; unmatched junction bases: 3. CDR1 SGDLS and CDR2 YYNGEE come from the germline V gene. The CDR3 loop reads CASSYGTSGYEQYF. The CDR3 DNA reads TGTGCCAGCAGCTACGGGACTAGCGGCTACGAGCAGTACTTC.

The V call is TRBV9, the J call TRBJ1-2, with no clear D. The CDR3 runs to 19 residues. CDR1 and CDR2 (germline): SGDLS, YYNGEE. V shed 4 bases and J shed 6 bases, with 31 bases lying between them. The CDR3 sequence: CASSPRLDGVLGVEDGYTF. As DNA, the CDR3 is TGTGCCAGCAGCCCTCGCCTCGACGGGGTCCTCGGGGTGGAGGATGGCTACACCTTC.

This clone has only one observation. The chain uses TRBV28 and TRBJ1-4; D not certain. CDR3 length equals 15 residues. Deletions cut 2 bases from V and 1 base from J, with 8 bases between. CDR1 is MDHEN and CDR2 is SYDVKM in the germline V gene. CDR3 sequence: CASSLHGKTNEKLFF. CDR3 in DNA: TGTGCCAGCAGTTTACACGGAAAAACTAATGAAAAACTGTTTTTT.

The chain joins TRBV28 to TRBJ1-2; a possible D gene is TRBD1 (5 bases). Germline-derived CDR1 and CDR2 are MDHEN and SYDVKM. Trimming stripped 2 bases from V and 5 bases from J, with 12 bases between. The CDR3 is made up of 14 amino acids. CDR3 region: CASSLGGRGYGYTF. The CDR3, as DNA: TGTGCCAGCAGTTTAGGGGGACGGGGATATGGCTACACCTTC.

The V gene is TRBV27, the J gene TRBJ2-7; 12 bases map to TRBD2. CDR1 is MNHEY and CDR2 is SMNVEV in the germline V gene (reference sequence). V shed 0 bases, J shed 7 bases, and the junction held 7 bases outside the gene matches. This CDR3 is 16 amino acids long. Here the CDR3 reads CASSLSWTSGVREQYF. The DNA of the CDR3 is TGTGCCAGCAGTTTATCGTGGACTAGCGGGGTTCGGGAGCAGTACTTC.

The genes are TRBV5-1 and TRBJ2-3; 8 nucleotides line up with TRBD1. With 5 bases clipped from V and 1 base from J, the junction kept 6 bases outside the gene matches. This CDR3 spans 15 amino acids. The germline V gene has CDR1 SGHRS and CDR2 YFSETQ. This CDR3 is CASRTTGGGTDTQYF. CDR3 sequence (DNA): TGCGCCAGCAGGACTACAGGGGGAGGCACAGATACGCAGTATTTT.

This chain joins TRBV28 and TRBJ2-5; D call uncertain. The germline V gene encodes CDR1 MDHEN and CDR2 SYDVKM. The CDR3 loop spans 12 amino acids. The ends were cut back, 6 bases at V and 0 bases at J, with 5 bases in the middle. The CDR3 spells CASSDNQETQYF. CDR3 nucleotide sequence: TGTGCCAGCAGCGACAACCAAGAGACCCAGTACTTC.